Presented here are 8 T cell receptor beta chains from one specimen sequenced in a study of T cells after yellow fever vaccination. TCRdb reprocessed the 5' RACE reads with MiXCR, giving one entry per CDR3 protein. The sample consists of 280,000 or so distinct CDR3 sequences, under 9% of them appearing once. Sample: CD4+ T cells sorted from PBMCs, taken 5 days after the yellow fever booster vaccination. Receptor source: a man between 18 and 35 years old who received the YFV17D yellow fever vaccine.

This clonotype occurred a few times. The chain recombines TRBV7-2 with TRBJ2-4; 7 positions agree with TRBD2. The CDR3 length is 16 residues. Germline CDR1 reads SGHTA; CDR2 reads FQGNSA. The junction had 16 bases not matched to a gene; V was cut back by 5 bases and J by 9 bases. In DNA form, the CDR3 reads TGTGCCAGCAGCCCCCGGAGGGGAAGAGGGGAGGGCATTCAGTACTTC. Protein sequence: CASSPRRGRGEGIQYF.

This clonotype was detected a few times. The rearrangement joins TRBV5-1 to TRBJ2-3, with D possibly being TRBD1 (5 bases). Germline CDR1 SGHRS, CDR2 YFSETQ. V lost 4 bases to trimming and J lost 6 bases, with 21 bases between them. This CDR3 is 16 amino acids long. CDR3 DNA sequence: TGCGCCAGCAGCCCCTTCCAGGGTCCCCTAGGGGATACGCAGTATTTT. Its translation: CASSPFQGPLGDTQYF.

This clonotype was observed many times. CDR3 sequence: CASRPPNQPQHF. For the CDR3, the DNA is TGTGCCAGCAGGCCTCCTAATCAGCCCCAGCATTTT. The J gene is TRBJ1-5, the V gene TRBV28; D gene ambiguous. Looked up from germline, CDR1 is MDHEN and CDR2 is SYDVKM. The CDR3 sequence is 12 residues long. V was trimmed by 6 bases and J by 4 bases, leaving 7 bases between them.

CDR3 DNA: TGTGCCAGCAGCCAAGACGAGGGGGCTACGAGCACAGATACGCAGTATTTT. It translates to CASSQDEGATSTDTQYF. The genes are TRBV3-1 and TRBJ2-3; 7 nucleotides agree with TRBD1. Trimming took 0 bases from V and 0 from J; bases not matched to a gene: 6. Germline loops: CDR1 LGHDT, CDR2 YNNKEL (reference sequence). The CDR3 consists of 17 residues.

This chain joins TRBV21-1 and TRBJ2-7; TRBD1, the table's D call, lacks a check against the DNA. TRBV21-1 is recorded as a pseudogene. The CDR3 has 14 residues. CDR3 nucleotides: TGTGCCAGCACCCGTACGTGGGGCGGTGGTGAGCAGTACTTC. Translating gives CASTRTWGGGEQYF.

This chain links TRBV7-2 with TRBJ2-7; 7 bases are shared with TRBD1. The germline CDR1 and CDR2 sequences are SGHTA and FQGNSA. V shed 5 bases, J shed 7 bases, and the junction held 14 bases outside the gene matches. This CDR3 is built from 15 residues. The CDR3: CASSRDRTGWGEQYF. CDR3 DNA: TGTGCCAGCAGCCGAGACCGGACAGGTTGGGGTGAGCAGTACTTC. Using reference TRBV7-2 and TRBJ2-7 for the parts outside the CDR3, the full variable domain is GAGVSQSPSNKVTEKGKDVELRCDPISGHTALYWYRQSLGQGLEFLIYFQGNSAPDKSGLPSDRFSAERTGGSVSTLTIQRTQQEDSAVYLCASSRDRTGWGEQYFGPGTRLTVT.

V usage is TRBV5-1 and J usage is TRBJ2-7; a possible D gene is TRBD2 (5 bases). This CDR3 comprises 14 residues. From germline, CDR1 is SGHRS and CDR2 YFSETQ. Trimming shortened V by 0 bases and J by 3 bases, and 10 bases separated the two germline ends. CDR3 loop: CASSLADSSYEQYF. Here the CDR3 DNA reads TGCGCCAGCAGCTTGGCGGACTCAAGCTACGAGCAGTACTTC. Complete variable domain (other parts from reference TRBV5-1 and TRBJ2-7): KAGVTQTPRYLIKTRGQQVTLSCSPISGHRSVSWYQQTPGQGLQFLFEYFSETQRNKGNFPGRFSGRQFSNSRSEMNVSTLELGDSALYLCASSLADSSYEQYFGPGTRLTVT.

The chain combines TRBV6-2 or TRBV6-3 with TRBJ1-1; 7 bases line up with TRBD1. This CDR3 has 14 amino acids. In germline, CDR1 is MNHEY, CDR2 SVGEGT. V gave up 6 bases and J gave up 1 base; unmatched junction bases: 5. The DNA for the CDR3 is TGTGCCAGCAGGTACAGGGGTGCGAACACTGAAGCTTTCTTT. Translated, it gives CASRYRGANTEAFF.